The sequence of this TCR beta chain was determined in a study of T cells in Graves' hyperthyroidism and ophthalmopathy. Study background: Peripheral blood was secured at the point of initial diagnosis, before any treatment. Study-level results: Model output signaled ophthalmopathy a median 6.5 months ahead of onset. Appearing also in blood were most of the thyroid clonotypes expanded above 0.001.

Amplified regions were TCR beta CDR3 sequences from RNA transcripts. The HTBI set primed first-round TCR CDR3 RT-PCR. TCRdb reprocessed the multiplex PCR reads with MiXCR, giving one entry per CDR3 protein. The table has about 400,000 distinct CDR3 sequences, approximately 15% seen once. The length of the CDR3 is 15 residues. The germline CDR1 and CDR2 sequences are SGHAT and FQNNGV. Unmatched junction bases numbered 3, after V lost 1 base and J lost 5 bases. Newly diagnosed hyperthyroidism patients aged 18 to 65 years had disease lasting under 2 months. With regard to this clonotype: No antigen is known for it.

The sample was blood. The TCR comes from a woman in her late teens or twenties with Graves' hyperthyroidism. The chain carries TRBV11-2 and TRBJ2-2, with 8 nucleotides matching TRBD2. This chain's CDR3 is CASSLVAGRTGELFF. The CDR3 DNA follows: TGTGCCAGCAGCTTAGTAGCGGGACGGACCGGGGAGCTGTTTTTT.